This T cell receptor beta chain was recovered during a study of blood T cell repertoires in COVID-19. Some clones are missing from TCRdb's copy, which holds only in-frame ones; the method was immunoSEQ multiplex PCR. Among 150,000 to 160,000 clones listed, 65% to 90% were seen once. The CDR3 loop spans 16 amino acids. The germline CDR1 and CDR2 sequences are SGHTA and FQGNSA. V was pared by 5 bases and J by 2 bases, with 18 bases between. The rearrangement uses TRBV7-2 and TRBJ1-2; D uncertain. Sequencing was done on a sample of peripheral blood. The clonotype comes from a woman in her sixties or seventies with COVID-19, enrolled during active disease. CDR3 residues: CASSVTGSVGNYGYTF. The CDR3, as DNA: TGTGCCAGCAGCGTAACGGGATCTGTGGGAAACTATGGCTACACCTTC.